This TCR beta chain was captured by sequencing in a study of early T cells in non-severe SARS-CoV-2 infection. Looking at the study overall: Sequencing input comprised bulk RNA from unsorted whole blood; chain pairing was not available. Study-wide results and caveats: Matching against VDJdb likely underestimated virus-specific expansions, favoring anti-spike CD8.

On this clonotype itself: Its antigen is unknown.

Germline V gives CDR1 MDHEN, CDR2 SYDVKM. The V and J ends lost 5 bases and 2 bases, in that order; junction bases with no gene match: 3. The CDR3 spans 14 residues. Attachment of unique molecular identifiers was made to individual cDNA molecules. TCRdb itself ran the 5' RACE reads through MiXCR, one entry per CDR3 protein. The top ten clones hold about 4% of a sample with around 50,000 distinct CDR3 sequences, 12% of them seen once. The receptor's source is an adult who was a healthcare worker with PCR-confirmed SARS-CoV-2 infection or an uninfected control (not recorded which). The chain uses TRBV28 and TRBJ2-1; TRBD2 matches 7 bases. Specimen: whole blood. The CDR3 loop is CASSQRGPYNEQFF. CDR3 nucleotides: TGTGCCAGCAGTCAGCGGGGACCCTACAATGAGCAGTTCTTC.